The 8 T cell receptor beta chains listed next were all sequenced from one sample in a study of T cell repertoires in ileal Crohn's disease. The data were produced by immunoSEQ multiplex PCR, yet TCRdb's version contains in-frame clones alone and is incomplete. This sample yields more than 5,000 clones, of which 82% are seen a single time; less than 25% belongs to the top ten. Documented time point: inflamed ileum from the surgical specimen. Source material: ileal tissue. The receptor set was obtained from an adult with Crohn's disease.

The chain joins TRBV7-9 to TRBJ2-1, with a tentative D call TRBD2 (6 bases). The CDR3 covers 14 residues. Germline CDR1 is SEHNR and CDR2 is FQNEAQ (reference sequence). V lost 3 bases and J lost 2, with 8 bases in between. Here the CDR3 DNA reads TGTGCCAGCAGCTTCGGCGGGGCCTACAATGAGCAGTTCTTC. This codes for CASSFGGAYNEQFF.

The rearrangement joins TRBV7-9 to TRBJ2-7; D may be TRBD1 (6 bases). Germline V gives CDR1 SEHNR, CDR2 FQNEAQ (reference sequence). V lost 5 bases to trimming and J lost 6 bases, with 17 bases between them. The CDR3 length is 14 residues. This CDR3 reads CASSPVGQGREQYF. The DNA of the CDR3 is TGTGCCAGCAGCCCGGTCGGGCAGGGGCGCGAGCAGTACTTC.

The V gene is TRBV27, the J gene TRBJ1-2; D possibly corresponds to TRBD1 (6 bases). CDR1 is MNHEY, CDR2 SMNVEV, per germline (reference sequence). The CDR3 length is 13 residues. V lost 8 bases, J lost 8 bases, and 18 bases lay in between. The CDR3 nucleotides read TGTGCCAGCGGCCTTGACAGGTTCAACGGCTACACCTTC. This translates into CASGLDRFNGYTF.

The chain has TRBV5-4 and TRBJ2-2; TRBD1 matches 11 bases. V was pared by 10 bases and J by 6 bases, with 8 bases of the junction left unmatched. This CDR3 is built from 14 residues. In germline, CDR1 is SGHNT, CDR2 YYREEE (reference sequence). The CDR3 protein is CAAGGQGGPGELFF. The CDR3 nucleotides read TGTGCCGCAGGGGGACAGGGGGGTCCCGGGGAGCTGTTTTTT. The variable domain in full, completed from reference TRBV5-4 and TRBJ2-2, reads ETGVTQSPTHLIKTRGQQVTLRCSSQSGHNTVSWYQQALGQGPQFIFQYYREEENGRGNFPPRFSGLQFPNYSSELNVNALELDDSALYLCAAGGQGGPGELFFGEGSRLTVL.

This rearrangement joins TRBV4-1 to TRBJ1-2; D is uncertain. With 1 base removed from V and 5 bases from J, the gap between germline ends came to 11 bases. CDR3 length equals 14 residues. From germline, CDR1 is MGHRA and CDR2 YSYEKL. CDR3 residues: CASSQGTDYYGYTF. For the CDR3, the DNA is TGCGCCAGCAGCCAAGGAACGGACTATTATGGCTACACCTTC.

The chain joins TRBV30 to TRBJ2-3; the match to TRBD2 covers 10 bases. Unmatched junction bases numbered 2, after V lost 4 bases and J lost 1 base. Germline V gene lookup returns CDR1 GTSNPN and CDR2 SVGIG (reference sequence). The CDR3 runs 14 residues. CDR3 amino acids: CAWKTSGGTDTQYF. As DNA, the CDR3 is TGTGCCTGGAAAACTAGCGGGGGCACAGATACGCAGTATTTT.

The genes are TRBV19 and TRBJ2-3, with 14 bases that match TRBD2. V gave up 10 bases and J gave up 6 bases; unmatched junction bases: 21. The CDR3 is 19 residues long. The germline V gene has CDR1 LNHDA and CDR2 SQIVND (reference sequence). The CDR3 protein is CATAGLIGLAGGRVDTQYF. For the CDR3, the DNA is TGTGCCACCGCCGGGTTGATCGGACTAGCGGGAGGCCGGGTGGATACGCAGTATTTT.

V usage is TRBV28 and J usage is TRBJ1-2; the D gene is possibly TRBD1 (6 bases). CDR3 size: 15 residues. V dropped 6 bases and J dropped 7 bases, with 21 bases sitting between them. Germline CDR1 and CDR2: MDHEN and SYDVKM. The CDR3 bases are TGTGCCAGCAGAAATATGGGGGCAGGGCTGGCTGGCTACACCTTC. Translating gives CASRNMGAGLAGYTF.